Listed below are T cell receptor beta chains from one sample, sequenced in a study of post-analysis software for immune sequencing data. MiXCR, applied by TCRdb to the PCR reads, yields one record per CDR3 protein. The table lists 150,000 to 200,000 distinct CDR3 sequences, around 30% of them singletons. Material: blood. The receptors were sampled from a girl aged 5-17 years with multiple sclerosis. Both conserved end residues are part of each CDR3. The D gene is left open where the match is weak.

V gene | D gene | CDR3 protein
TRBV12-3/TRBV12-4 | - | CASSFTVRNTGELFF
TRBV10-2 | TRBD2 | CASSEASGRLEQFF
TRBV20-1 | - | CSANSPGGVGEQYF
TRBV20-1 | - | CSAREGDTGELFF
TRBV12-3/TRBV12-4 | - | CASSLDYTSTDTQYF
TRBV6-6 | - | CASSWGGETQYF
TRBV10-3 | TRBD1 | CAISDKGQGSYEQYF
TRBV14 | TRBD1 | CASSQDPGQMNTEAFF
TRBV27 | TRBD2 | CASSLLRPTGTSATDTQYF
TRBV12-3/TRBV12-4 | TRBD1 | CAGSYARGDTEAFF
TRBV5-1 | - | CASSPAGRGTDTQYF
TRBV28 | TRBD2 | CASRYPGLANYEQYF
TRBV6-5 | - | CVSSYSEGYEQYF
TRBV5-5 | - | CASSPLGLVGSPLHF
TRBV12-3/TRBV12-4 | TRBD2 | CASSRTSGSHEQFF
TRBV29-1 | - | CSVEGDTEAFF
TRBV12-3/TRBV12-4 | - | CASRRLGKDEKLFF
TRBV11-2 | - | CASSPRVGVGDTQYF
TRBV29-1 | TRBD1 | CSVQGQHYEQYF
TRBV12-3/TRBV12-4 | - | CASRWQNYNEQYF
TRBV6-5 | TRBD2 | CASSDGTSRRETQYF
TRBV20-1 | - | CSAIPPGNEQFF
TRBV7-8 | - | CASSLRDNQETQYF
TRBV20-1 | TRBD1 | CSARGGQEQETQYF
TRBV5-1 | TRBD2 | CASSARASSGGLSTDTQYF
TRBV10-3 | - | CAISGVATSEQFF
TRBV4-1 | - | CASSQEGEPGSGWDTEAFF
TRBV6-5 | - | CASSVTGDPNEQFF
TRBV5-6 | - | CTSSLEVHEQFF
TRBV29-1 | TRBD1 | CCVDRVATNTEAFF
TRBV14 | TRBD1 | CASSQLQGARTDTQYF
TRBV18 | - | CASSPDGILNGYTF
TRBV2 | - | CASRPGIGGDYNEQFF
TRBV3-1 | - | CASSQDSGSYNEQFF
TRBV28 | - | CASREGDTRGREKLFF
TRBV5-1 | TRBD2 | CASSLDPLAGVRDEQFF
TRBV10-2 | - | CASRARDTERRLYF
TRBV5-6 | - | CASSLETGNTEAFF
TRBV28 | - | CASTHRRVLADTQYF
TRBV12-3/TRBV12-4 | - | CASSRSSPAGVYEQYF
TRBV7-3 | TRBD1 | CASSSQGVRITGETQYF
TRBV29-1 | - | CSPRHETQYF
TRBV2 | TRBD1 | CARTGVTYYGYTF
TRBV27 | TRBD1 | CASSPYSGGRKETQYF
TRBV20-1 | TRBD2 | CSGELAGRFEQYF
TRBV11-2 | - | CASSLISGLSTEAFF
TRBV7-2 | TRBD1 | CASSTTGERYQPQHF
TRBV29-1 | - | CSVEVAQNTEAFF
TRBV12-3/TRBV12-4 | - | CASSFLRDHYTGELFF
TRBV5-1 | TRBD1 | CASSGQTGFSEAFF
TRBV3-1 | TRBD1 | CASSQDRGQGASGANVLTF
TRBV4-1 | - | CASSQTQLDYEQYF
TRBV20-1 | TRBD1 | CSARQGAWNIQYF
TRBV13 | TRBD1 | CASSLAGQGDYTF
TRBV5-1 | TRBD2 | CASSPARGSSDNEQFF